These 5 T cell receptor beta chains were sequenced from one sample in a study of early T cells in non-severe SARS-CoV-2 infection. TCRdb itself ran the 5' RACE reads through MiXCR, one entry per CDR3 protein. The sample carries about 35,000 distinct CDR3 sequences, about 8% recorded once. The sample here was whole blood, taken at baseline. These receptors originate from an adult who was a healthcare worker with PCR-confirmed SARS-CoV-2 infection or an uninfected control (not recorded which).

This clonotype was seen at least ten times. The chain links TRBV20-1 to TRBJ2-5, with D unclear. The V gene lost 6 bases and the J gene lost 5 bases, with 10 bases spanning the gap. The CDR3 covers 11 residues. Germline values: CDR1 DFQATT, CDR2 SNEGSKA (reference sequence). The CDR3 DNA reads as TGCAGTGCCACCCTGAAGGAGACCCAGTACTTC. Translating it yields CSATLKETQYF.

The rearrangement uses TRBV4-2 and TRBJ2-3; the D gene is possibly TRBD2 (5 bases). Germline V CDR1 and CDR2: LGHNA, YNFKEQ. The ends were cut back, 4 bases at V and 4 bases at J, with 15 bases in the middle. This CDR3 spans 15 amino acids. The CDR3 loop is CASSLKEAGADTQYF. The DNA for the CDR3 is TGTGCCAGCAGCCTAAAGGAGGCTGGGGCAGATACGCAGTATTTT.

The table lists this clonotype with a few counts. V is TRBV3-1 and J is TRBJ2-7; weak D call: TRBD2 (5 bases). The CDR3 has 14 residues. The germline gives CDR1 LGHDT, CDR2 YNNKEL (reference sequence). Between the trimmed V and J ends, which lost 6 bases and 0 bases, there was a span of 12 bases. In DNA form, the CDR3 reads TGTGCCAGCAGTCTCGGACTGGCCTCCTACGAGCAGTACTTC. The encoded protein is CASSLGLASYEQYF.

This clonotype was counted a few times. The rearrangement uses TRBV12-2 and TRBJ1-5; the table's D call TRBD1 went unverified against the DNA. TRBV12-2 is a documented pseudogene. The CDR3 totals 15 residues. DNA of the CDR3: TGTGCAAGTCGCCCGAGGGACAGCGAAAATCAGCCCCAGCATTTT. It codes for CASRPRDSENQPQHF.

This clonotype was observed a few times. The V call is TRBV29-1, the J call TRBJ2-1; the match to TRBD2 covers 9 bases. There are 14 residues in the CDR3. Trimming cost V 7 bases and J 6 bases; bases outside gene matches: 10. The V gene's germline CDR1 is SQVTM and CDR2 ANQGSEA. CDR3 bases: TGCAGCGCCCACCCTAGCGGGGTAGTCAATGAGCAGTTCTTC. This codes for CSAHPSGVVNEQFF.